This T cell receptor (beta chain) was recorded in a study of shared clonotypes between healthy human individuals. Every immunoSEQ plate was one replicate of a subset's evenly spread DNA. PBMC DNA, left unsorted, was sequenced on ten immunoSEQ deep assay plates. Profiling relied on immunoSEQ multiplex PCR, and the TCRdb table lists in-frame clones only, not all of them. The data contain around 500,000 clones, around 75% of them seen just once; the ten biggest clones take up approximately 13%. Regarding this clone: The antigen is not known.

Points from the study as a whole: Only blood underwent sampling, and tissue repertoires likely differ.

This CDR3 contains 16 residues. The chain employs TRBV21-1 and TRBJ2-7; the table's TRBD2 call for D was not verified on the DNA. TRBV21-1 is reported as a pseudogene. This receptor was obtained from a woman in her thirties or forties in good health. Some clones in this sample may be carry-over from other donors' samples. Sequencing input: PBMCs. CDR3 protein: CASSLLAGTMNYEQYF. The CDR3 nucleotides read TGTGCCAGCAGCTTATTGGCCGGGACTATGAACTACGAGCAGTACTTC.